The sequence of this T cell receptor (beta chain) was determined in a study of cytomegalovirus exposure and HLA in healthy donors. Points from the study as a whole: Diagnosis of cytomegalovirus status made by the classifier reportedly showed high specificity and sensitivity.

This CDR3 has 17 amino acids. V was pared by 7 bases and J by 1 base, with 22 bases between. As for this clone: Its specificity is not known.

The method was immunoSEQ multiplex PCR; TCRdb's version includes in-frame clones alone and lacks a portion of them. Of 130,000 to 150,000 clones in the sample, about nine tenths were seen once. The donors were members of the roughly 130-subject validation cohort (separate from the approximately 670-subject first cohort). The chain has TRBV23-1 and TRBJ1-1; D might be TRBD1 (5 bases). TRBV23-1 is identified as an open reading frame with a role that is uncertain. Source material: PBMCs. The TCR was taken from a young woman in good health and CMV-seropositive. CDR3 DNA: TGCGCCAGCACTGCCCCTAGTACTCAGGGATGGAACACTGAAGCTTTCTTT. Its protein product is CASTAPSTQGWNTEAFF.